One sample yielded the 22 T cell receptor beta chains listed below, sequenced in a study of blood T cell repertoires in COVID-19. Profiled with immunoSEQ multiplex PCR; TCRdb holds only in-frame clones, not every one. Here the sample spans about 160,000 clones, around 81% being singletons. Sequenced: PBMCs or T cells enriched from blood (not recorded which). The receptors were sampled from a man in his forties or fifties who had recovered from COVID-19.

The J gene is TRBJ1-2, the V gene TRBV7-9; no reliable D call. The CDR3 totals 13 residues. Germline CDR1 SEHNR, CDR2 FQNEAQ (reference sequence). V lost 5 bases and J lost 4, with 11 bases in between. The CDR3 is CASSTGEGYGYTF. Here the CDR3 DNA reads TGTGCCAGCAGCACCGGGGAGGGCTATGGCTACACCTTC.

This chain connects TRBV6-2 or TRBV6-3 to TRBJ2-3; perhaps TRBD2 as D (7 bases). The germline V gene encodes CDR1 MNHEY and CDR2 SVGEGT. Trimming stripped 2 bases from V and 1 base from J, with 19 bases between. This CDR3 comprises 18 residues. The CDR3 spells CASSYPARGGAGTDTQYF. The CDR3 DNA reads TGTGCCAGCAGTTACCCCGCAAGGGGGGGGGCGGGCACAGATACGCAGTATTTT.

This clone has only a few counts. The CDR3 DNA reads TGTGCCAGCAGTTACGACATCGGAAACTATGGCTACACCTTC. This sequence encodes CASSYDIGNYGYTF. This sequence joins TRBV6-5 and TRBJ1-2; D gene uncertain. CDR1 and CDR2 from the germline V gene are MNHEY and SVGAGI. The CDR3 is 14 residues long. V dropped 2 bases and J dropped 2 bases, with 9 bases sitting between them.

V is TRBV18 and J is TRBJ1-5, with D tentatively TRBD1 (5 bases). Germline CDR1 KGHSH, CDR2 LQKENI. This CDR3 has 15 residues. V dropped 2 bases and J dropped 4 bases, with 12 bases sitting between them. CDR3 DNA: TGTGCCAGCTCACCAACGGAGGGGATTAATCAGCCCCAGCATTTT. This sequence encodes CASSPTEGINQPQHF. Variable domain in full (rest from reference TRBV18 and TRBJ1-5): NAGVMQNPRHLVRRRGQEARLRCSPMKGHSHVYWYRQLPEEGLKFMVYLQKENIIDESGMPKERFSAEFPKEGPSILRIQQVVRGDSAAYFCASSPTEGINQPQHFGDGTRLSIL.

The chain recombines TRBV3-1 (or the pseudogene TRBV3-2) with TRBJ2-7; 8 bases fit TRBD1. CDR1 and CDR2 from the germline V gene are LGHDT and YNNKEL (reference sequence). This CDR3 has 15 residues. With 1 base clipped from V and 7 bases from J, the junction kept 9 bases outside the gene matches. CDR3 bases: TGTGCCAGCAGCCAAGGGCCGACAGGGGTTGGGGAGCAGTACTTC. Protein product: CASSQGPTGVGEQYF.

In the case of this clone: A read error may be the cause here, since a much bigger clone is one base away. The chain is built from TRBV7-3 and TRBJ2-5; 10 nucleotides line up with TRBD2. The germline gives CDR1 SGHTA, CDR2 FQGTGA. Trimming at V came to 5 bases and at J to 5 bases, leaving 2 bases not matched to a gene. The CDR3 totals 13 residues. CDR3 DNA: TGTGCCAGCAGCCTTAGCGGGGGGGAGACCCAGTACTTC. As protein: CASSLSGGETQYF.

This chain joins TRBV10-1 and TRBJ2-7; 11 bases line up with TRBD1. The CDR3 contains 12 residues. CDR1 and CDR2 (germline): WNHNN, SYGVQD (reference sequence). CDR3 bases: TGCGCTTCTGGGACAGGGGGGCACGAGCAGTACGTC. It is translated as CASGTGGHEQYV.

The chain recombines TRBV7-9 with TRBJ2-3; 7 bases align to TRBD1. The CDR3 runs to 12 residues. CDR1 is SEHNR and CDR2 is FQNEAQ in the germline V gene (reference sequence). V dropped 7 bases and J dropped 6; count of bases not matched to a gene: 4. In DNA form, the CDR3 reads TGTGCCAGCACCTTGACAGGGGATACGCAGTATTTT. This translates into CASTLTGDTQYF.

The V call is TRBV10-2, the J call TRBJ2-6; D uncertain. V lost 10 bases to trimming and J lost 1 base, with 17 bases between them. The germline V gene encodes CDR1 WSHSY and CDR2 SAAADI. This CDR3 contains 16 residues. CDR3 loop: CATRSPLGSGANVLTF. The DNA for the CDR3 is TGCGCCACCCGATCCCCCCTAGGATCTGGGGCCAACGTCCTGACTTTC.

The chain couples TRBV6-5 to TRBJ1-2; a weak D match, TRBD1 (6 bases). Trimming shortened V by 2 bases and J by 3 bases, and 16 bases separated the two germline ends. This CDR3 has 16 amino acids. Germline V gene sequence: CDR1 MNHEY, CDR2 SVGAGI. DNA of the CDR3: TGTGCCAGCAGTTACACGGCAGGGGCCCTTTACTATGGCTACACCTTC. It translates to CASSYTAGALYYGYTF.

In the case of this clone: At one of its ends the junction is not consistent with the germline gene, which may arise from a read error. The chain has TRBV6-1 and TRBJ1-5, with D possibly being TRBD1 (6 bases). Germline CDR1 and CDR2: MNHNS and SASEGT. This CDR3 contains 15 residues. The CDR3 bases are TGTGTCAGCAGTGAAGTGGGGACAAGCAATCAGCCCCAGCATTTT. Its translation is CVSSEVGTSNQPQHF.

This clone was seen a handful of times. CDR3 nucleotides: TGTGCCAGCAGTTACCGTCGCGACAGGGTCTATGGCTACACCTTC. Amino acids: CASSYRRDRVYGYTF. V usage is TRBV6-5 and J usage is TRBJ1-2; 7 bases fit TRBD1. The CDR3 consists of 15 residues. With 2 bases clipped from V and 4 bases from J, the junction kept 7 bases outside the gene matches. In germline, CDR1 is MNHEY, CDR2 SVGAGI.

The chain joins TRBV29-1 to TRBJ1-2; 7 bases agree with TRBD1. V shed 6 bases, J shed 6 bases, and the junction held 7 bases outside the gene matches. This CDR3 is 12 amino acids long. Germline V gene data show CDR1 as SQVTM and CDR2 as ANQGSEA. The CDR3 loop is CSVRGARDGYTF. The CDR3 coding sequence is TGCAGCGTCAGGGGGGCGAGGGATGGCTACACCTTC.

Regarding this clone: At one boundary the junction diverges from the germline segment, which might be a read error. This chain connects TRBV6-5 to TRBJ1-1; D not resolved. The germline V gene encodes CDR1 MNHEY and CDR2 SVGAGI. This CDR3 comprises 14 residues. CDR3 residues: CASSRGKRNAEAFF. Written as DNA, the CDR3 is TGTGCCAGCAGTCGCGGTAAGAGGAACGCTGAAGCTTTCTTT.

CDR3 amino acids: CASSFSGSRVAEAFF. For the CDR3, the DNA is TGTGCCAGCAGCTTTAGCGGGAGCCGGGTCGCTGAAGCTTTCTTT. The chain joins TRBV7-2 to TRBJ1-1; D gene uncertain. From germline, CDR1 is SGHTA and CDR2 FQGNSA. The CDR3 runs 15 residues. Trimming cost V 3 bases and J 6 bases, with 17 bases left between them.

The chain carries TRBV18 and TRBJ2-7; 7 positions agree with TRBD2. In germline, CDR1 is KGHSH, CDR2 LQKENI. J gave up 5 bases and V 3 bases, and 7 bases lay outside the gene matches. The CDR3 sequence is 14 residues long. The CDR3 DNA sequence: TGTGCCAGCTCACCCACCGGGACTATCCACGAGCAGTACTTC. Its protein is CASSPTGTIHEQYF.

This chain joins TRBV15 and TRBJ2-1; 12 bases map to TRBD1. V dropped 2 bases and J dropped 7; count of bases not matched to a gene: 6. This CDR3 comprises 16 residues. Per the germline V gene, CDR1 is LNHNV and CDR2 is YYDKDF (reference sequence). As DNA, the CDR3 is TGTGCCACCAGCAGAACGGGACAGGGGGCATGGAATGAGCAGTTCTTC. It translates to CATSRTGQGAWNEQFF.

The J gene is TRBJ2-7, the V gene TRBV18; D call uncertain. The CDR3 extends over 13 amino acids. The V and J ends lost 3 bases and 0 bases respectively, with 6 bases between them. Looked up from germline, CDR1 is KGHSH and CDR2 is LQKENI. CDR3 loop: CASSPPSSYEQYF. The CDR3 region has the DNA TGTGCCAGCTCACCGCCGAGCTCCTACGAGCAGTACTTC.

V gene TRBV6-2 or TRBV6-3 combines with J gene TRBJ2-7; 9 bases map to TRBD1. Germline CDR1 and CDR2: MNHEY and SVGEGT. V trimming: 6 bases; J trimming: 6 bases; junction bases outside the gene matches: 9. The CDR3 contains 14 residues. The DNA of the CDR3 is TGTGCCAGCAGCTCCGACAGGGGGTATGGCGAGCAGTACTTC. It yields the protein CASSSDRGYGEQYF.

The V call is TRBV2, the J call TRBJ1-2, with D possibly matching TRBD1 (6 bases). This CDR3 contains 11 residues. Germline V lookup: CDR1 SNHLY, CDR2 FYNNEI. Trimming removed 10 bases from V and 4 bases from J, with 10 bases in between. The CDR3 nucleotides are TGTGCCATCCGGACAGCCTATGGCTACACCTTC. Its translation: CAIRTAYGYTF.

This chain uses TRBV10-3 with TRBJ1-5, with TRBD1 matching 11 bases. In germline, CDR1 is ENHRY, CDR2 SYGVKD. After removal of 2 bases from V and 4 bases from J, the junction contained 4 bases not matched to a gene. This CDR3 contains 16 residues. The CDR3 sequence: CAISERGQGGNQPQHF. CDR3 coding DNA: TGTGCCATCAGTGAGCGGGGACAGGGGGGAAATCAGCCCCAGCATTTT.

This clone came up a few times. The rearrangement uses TRBV6-4 and TRBJ2-1; 9 bases align to TRBD2. The trim removed 4 bases at V and 10 bases at J, leaving 11 bases unmatched. Germline CDR1 is MRHNA and CDR2 is SNTAGT. CDR3 length: 15 residues. CDR3 nucleotides: TGTGCCAGCAGTGCTGCGCGGGGGGGCCAAGGGGAGCAGTTCTTC. Encoded protein: CASSAARGGQGEQFF.